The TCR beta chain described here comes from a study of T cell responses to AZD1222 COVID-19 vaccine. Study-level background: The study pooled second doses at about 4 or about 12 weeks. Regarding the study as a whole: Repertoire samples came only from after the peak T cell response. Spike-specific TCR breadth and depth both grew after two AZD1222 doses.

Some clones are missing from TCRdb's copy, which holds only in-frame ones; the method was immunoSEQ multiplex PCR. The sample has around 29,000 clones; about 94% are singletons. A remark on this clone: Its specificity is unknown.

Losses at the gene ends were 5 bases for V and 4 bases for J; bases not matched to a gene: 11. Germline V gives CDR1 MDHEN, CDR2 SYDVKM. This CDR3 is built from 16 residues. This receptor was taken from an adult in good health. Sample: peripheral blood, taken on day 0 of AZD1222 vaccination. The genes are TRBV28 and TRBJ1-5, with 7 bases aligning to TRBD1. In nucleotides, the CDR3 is TGTGCCAGCAGTCCCAGCTCCCGGGGACAGAATCAGCCCCAGCATTTT. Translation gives CASSPSSRGQNQPQHF.